This paragraph reports one T cell receptor (beta chain). This entry is derived from a study of T cell changes during pregnancy in multiple sclerosis. In germline, CDR1 is SGHRS, CDR2 YFSETQ. This CDR3 has 15 amino acids. V was cut by 0 bases and J by 0 bases, with 7 bases left in between. Some clones are missing from TCRdb's copy, which holds only in-frame ones; the method was immunoSEQ multiplex PCR. The table includes around 95,000 clones, about 94% detected once. This rearrangement joins TRBV5-1 to TRBJ2-1; possible D gene TRBD2, 6 bases. The source material was peripheral blood, sampled after pregnancy. The TCR sequence derives from a female donor in good health, enrolled as a control in a pregnancy study. The CDR3 DNA follows: TGCGCCAGCAGCTTGGTAGCGGCCTCCTACAATGAGCAGTTCTTC. It is translated as CASSLVAASYNEQFF. Full variable domain (outside the CDR3, taken from reference TRBV5-1 and TRBJ2-1): KAGVTQTPRYLIKTRGQQVTLSCSPISGHRSVSWYQQTPGQGLQFLFEYFSETQRNKGNFPGRFSGRQFSNSRSEMNVSTLELGDSALYLCASSLVAASYNEQFFGPGTRLTVL.